This T cell receptor (beta chain) was recovered during a study of technical replicates of blood from a few donors. Germline CDR1 reads MNHNY; CDR2 reads SVGAGI (reference sequence). V shed 6 bases, J shed 2 bases, and the junction held 10 bases outside the gene matches. The CDR3 is 15 residues long. Libraries were prepared by immunoSEQ multiplex PCR; TCRdb keeps only in-frame clonotypes and omits some of them. The sample includes fewer than 100,000 clones, approximately 97% of them seen just once. The chain has TRBV6-6 and TRBJ2-7; 7 positions match TRBD1. The receptor was isolated from a human donor in good health. The specimen sequenced was T cells isolated from PBMCs. CDR3 DNA: TGTGCCAGCAGCCAAGACAGGGTACTCCCCTACGAGCAGTACTTC. Residues: CASSQDRVLPYEQYF.